This is a list of T cell receptor beta chains from one sample in a study of CD8 T cells in ankylosing spondylitis. TCRdb passed the 5' RACE reads through MiXCR, listing each CDR3 protein once. The sample shows some 37,000 distinct CDR3 sequences, 16% of them seen only once. The sequenced sample consisted of blood. The source of these receptors is a male donor with ankylosing spondylitis or in good health (not recorded which). CDR3s include the opening cysteine and the closing phenylalanine or tryptophan. The order of the fields is D gene, J gene, V gene, clone size, CDR3 protein, CDR3 DNA. A D gene is named only where the DNA matches it firmly. Where a row states a size, it is once, few, many or the class of an expanded clone; other rows omit it.

D gene: TRBD1
J gene: TRBJ1-4
V gene: TRBV29-1
clone size: few
CDR3 protein: CSVTGTGVEKLFF
CDR3 DNA: TGCAGCGTTACCGGGACAGGGGTCGAAAAACTGTTTTTT

D gene: .
J gene: TRBJ2-1
V gene: TRBV10-3
clone size: .
CDR3 protein: CAISEFQGRGNEQFF
CDR3 DNA: TGTGCCATCAGTGAATTCCAGGGCAGGGGCAATGAGCAGTTCTTC

D gene: .
J gene: TRBJ1-5
V gene: TRBV6-2/TRBV6-3
clone size: .
CDR3 protein: CASSYSSPSQPQHF
CDR3 DNA: TGTGCCAGCAGTTACTCAAGTCCGAGCCAGCCCCAGCATTTT

D gene: .
J gene: TRBJ2-1
V gene: TRBV20-1
clone size: few
CDR3 protein: CSARDGKADYNEQFF
CDR3 DNA: TGCAGTGCTAGAGATGGAAAGGCCGACTACAATGAGCAGTTCTTC

D gene: TRBD2
J gene: TRBJ2-7
V gene: TRBV6-5
clone size: few
CDR3 protein: CASSYLAGGVYEQYF
CDR3 DNA: TGTGCCAGCAGTTATCTAGCGGGAGGCGTTTACGAGCAGTACTTC

D gene: TRBD2
J gene: TRBJ2-1
V gene: TRBV11-3
clone size: .
CDR3 protein: CASSWGRLADEQFF
CDR3 DNA: TGTGCCAGCAGCTGGGGGAGACTAGCGGATGAGCAGTTCTTC

D gene: .
J gene: TRBJ2-2
V gene: TRBV7-2
clone size: .
CDR3 protein: CASSFDRIPGELFF
CDR3 DNA: TGTGCCAGCAGCTTTGACAGGATCCCTGGGGAGCTGTTTTTT

D gene: TRBD1
J gene: TRBJ2-1
V gene: TRBV3-1
clone size: few
CDR3 protein: CASTIQGAPRNEQFF
CDR3 DNA: TGTGCCAGCACGATACAGGGGGCGCCCCGCAATGAGCAGTTCTTC

D gene: TRBD2
J gene: TRBJ2-6
V gene: TRBV7-6
clone size: .
CDR3 protein: CASSLGLVSGANVLTF
CDR3 DNA: TGTGCCAGCAGCCTGGGACTAGTGTCTGGGGCCAACGTCCTGACTTTC

D gene: TRBD2
J gene: TRBJ2-1
V gene: TRBV6-4
clone size: many
CDR3 protein: CASSPGLGEDAEQFF
CDR3 DNA: TGTGCCAGCAGCCCCGGACTAGGGGAAGACGCTGAGCAGTTCTTC

D gene: .
J gene: TRBJ2-2
V gene: TRBV10-3
clone size: few
CDR3 protein: CGVGRPNTGELFF
CDR3 DNA: TGCGGGGTAGGGAGACCGAACACCGGGGAGCTGTTTTTT

D gene: TRBD1
J gene: TRBJ2-3
V gene: TRBV7-2
clone size: once
CDR3 protein: CASTRGISSTDTQYF
CDR3 DNA: TGTGCCAGCACCAGGGGGATTTCTAGCACAGATACGCAGTATTTT

D gene: .
J gene: TRBJ1-5
V gene: TRBV12-3/TRBV12-4
clone size: .
CDR3 protein: CASSPIGQPQHF
CDR3 DNA: TGTGCCAGCAGCCCTATTGGTCAGCCCCAGCATTTT

D gene: TRBD1
J gene: TRBJ1-1
V gene: TRBV15
clone size: few
CDR3 protein: CATSPRTGETEAFF
CDR3 DNA: TGTGCCACCAGCCCCCGGACAGGGGAGACTGAAGCTTTCTTT

D gene: .
J gene: TRBJ2-1
V gene: TRBV20-1
clone size: .
CDR3 protein: CSARAWAYNEQFF
CDR3 DNA: TGCAGTGCTAGAGCGTGGGCTTACAATGAGCAGTTCTTC

D gene: .
J gene: TRBJ2-3
V gene: TRBV12-3/TRBV12-4
clone size: .
CDR3 protein: CASSPGPGTDTQYF
CDR3 DNA: TGTGCCAGCAGTCCGGGACCCGGCACAGATACGCAGTATTTT

D gene: .
J gene: TRBJ2-3
V gene: TRBV20-1
clone size: .
CDR3 protein: CSATPGGGSGIENTDTQYF
CDR3 DNA: TGCAGTGCTACACCCGGCGGCGGGTCAGGAATTGAGAACACAGATACGCAGTATTTT

D gene: .
J gene: TRBJ2-2
V gene: TRBV28
clone size: .
CDR3 protein: CASTNWVDGDGELFF
CDR3 DNA: TGTGCCAGCACAAACTGGGTAGATGGTGACGGGGAGCTGTTTTTT

D gene: TRBD1
J gene: TRBJ2-2
V gene: TRBV12-3/TRBV12-4
clone size: .
CDR3 protein: CASSFAQGATGELFF
CDR3 DNA: TGTGCCAGCAGTTTTGCACAGGGGGCGACCGGGGAGCTGTTTTTT

D gene: TRBD2
J gene: TRBJ2-1
V gene: TRBV6-2/TRBV6-3
clone size: few
CDR3 protein: CASSARGTRVPNEQFF
CDR3 DNA: TGTGCCAGCAGTGCACGGGGGACTAGAGTGCCCAATGAGCAGTTCTTC

D gene: TRBD2
J gene: TRBJ2-1
V gene: TRBV18
clone size: once
CDR3 protein: CASSLTSGRHNEQFF
CDR3 DNA: TGTGCCAGCTCACTGACTAGCGGGAGACACAATGAGCAGTTCTTC

D gene: TRBD2
J gene: TRBJ2-1
V gene: TRBV29-1
clone size: .
CDR3 protein: CSVPLAGEDEQFF
CDR3 DNA: TGCAGCGTTCCCCTAGCGGGAGAGGATGAGCAGTTCTTC

D gene: .
J gene: TRBJ2-2
V gene: TRBV10-2
clone size: .
CDR3 protein: CASNPTGNTGELFF
CDR3 DNA: TGCGCCAGCAACCCGACAGGGAACACCGGGGAGCTGTTTTTT

D gene: TRBD1
J gene: TRBJ1-2
V gene: TRBV2
clone size: .
CDR3 protein: CARYRGQGYTF
CDR3 DNA: TGTGCCAGGTACAGGGGTCAAGGCTACACCTTC

D gene: .
J gene: TRBJ2-2
V gene: TRBV28
clone size: few
CDR3 protein: CASSFVRANTGELFF
CDR3 DNA: TGTGCCAGCAGTTTCGTCCGGGCGAACACCGGGGAGCTGTTTTTT

D gene: TRBD1
J gene: TRBJ1-1
V gene: TRBV20-1
clone size: .
CDR3 protein: CRSDRGGTEAFF
CDR3 DNA: TGCAGGTCGGACAGGGGTGGGACTGAAGCTTTCTTT

D gene: .
J gene: TRBJ2-3
V gene: TRBV14
clone size: many
CDR3 protein: CASSPDRNTDTQYF
CDR3 DNA: TGTGCCAGCAGCCCGGATCGGAACACAGATACGCAGTATTTT

D gene: .
J gene: TRBJ1-1
V gene: TRBV20-1
clone size: .
CDR3 protein: CSAREKGMNTEAFF
CDR3 DNA: TGCAGTGCTAGAGAAAAGGGGATGAACACTGAAGCTTTCTTT

D gene: TRBD2
J gene: TRBJ2-5
V gene: TRBV13
clone size: .
CDR3 protein: CASSLWGLAEETQYF
CDR3 DNA: TGTGCCAGCAGCTTATGGGGACTAGCGGAAGAGACCCAGTACTTC

D gene: TRBD2
J gene: TRBJ2-7
V gene: TRBV7-9
clone size: .
CDR3 protein: CASSLAAAGDEQYF
CDR3 DNA: TGTGCCAGCAGCTTAGCTGCAGCGGGAGACGAGCAGTACTTC

D gene: .
J gene: TRBJ2-1
V gene: TRBV27
clone size: few
CDR3 protein: CASSLLKSSYNEQFF
CDR3 DNA: TGTGCCAGCAGTTTACTGAAGAGCTCCTACAATGAGCAGTTCTTC

D gene: TRBD2
J gene: TRBJ2-7
V gene: TRBV28
clone size: .
CDR3 protein: CASSPPGLARKQYF
CDR3 DNA: TGTGCCAGCAGTCCCCCTGGACTAGCGCGGAAGCAGTACTTC

D gene: TRBD1
J gene: TRBJ2-5
V gene: TRBV5-1
clone size: many
CDR3 protein: CASSLGSTGAGETQYF
CDR3 DNA: TGCGCCAGCAGCTTGGGATCGACAGGGGCTGGAGAGACCCAGTACTTC

D gene: .
J gene: TRBJ2-2
V gene: TRBV27
clone size: .
CDR3 protein: CASSFTGLTGELFF
CDR3 DNA: TGTGCCAGCAGTTTTACAGGCCTCACCGGGGAGCTGTTTTTT

D gene: .
J gene: TRBJ2-2
V gene: TRBV20-1
clone size: once
CDR3 protein: CSASPPDTGELFF
CDR3 DNA: TGCAGTGCTAGTCCCCCGGACACCGGGGAGCTGTTTTTT

D gene: .
J gene: TRBJ2-5
V gene: TRBV14
clone size: many
CDR3 protein: CASSQEYGRTLETQYF
CDR3 DNA: TGTGCCAGCAGCCAAGAGTATGGGAGAACTCTAGAGACCCAGTACTTC